These 18 T cell receptor beta chains came from one sample sequenced in a study of cytomegalovirus exposure and HLA in healthy donors (dated 2017 in TCRdb). Libraries were constructed by the immunoSEQ multiplex PCR assay. The multiplex PCR relied on a mix of 60 forward primers for TCR Vbeta segments and 13 reverse primers for TCR Jbeta segments. The immuneACCESS repertoire file appears here via TCRdb, limited to in-frame rearrangements. These files lack a portion of the clones; in checked studies, under half of the deficit traces to unresolved V genes, and the cause of the others is not known. The sample contains 150,000 to 200,000 clones, more than 70% of them found a single time. 1.1% of the sample lies in the top ten. The sample taken for sequencing was PBMCs. These receptors came from a middle-aged woman in good health and CMV-seronegative.

V usage is TRBV5-4 and J usage is TRBJ2-7; TRBD1 might be the D (8 bases). This CDR3 region has 16 residues. Per the germline V gene, CDR1 is SGHNT and CDR2 is YYREEE (reference sequence). V lost 3 bases and J 4 bases, leaving 20 bases between the germline ends. The CDR3 sequence: CASSSGIGQGGYEQYF. The CDR3 DNA reads TGTGCCAGCAGCTCAGGCATTGGACAGGGAGGGTACGAGCAGTACTTC.

This chain links TRBV6-4 with TRBJ2-3; 7 nucleotides agree with TRBD2. V dropped 6 bases and J dropped 1; count of bases not matched to a gene: 7. Per germline, CDR1 MRHNA and CDR2 SNTAGT. The CDR3 is 15 residues long. In DNA, the CDR3 is TGTGCCAGCAGCCGGGAGGCCGTCGGCACAGATACGCAGTATTTT. It translates to CASSREAVGTDTQYF.

The V gene is TRBV7-2, the J gene TRBJ1-2; 9 bases match TRBD1. V shed 7 bases, J shed 4 bases, and the junction held 10 bases outside the gene matches. The CDR3 spans 15 residues. The germline V gene has CDR1 SGHTA and CDR2 FQGNSA. CDR3 bases: TGTGCCAGCACCATTTTGGGGACAGGGCCCTATGGCTACACCTTC. This codes for CASTILGTGPYGYTF.

The V gene is TRBV13, the J gene TRBJ2-3, with TRBD1 matching 8 bases. V trimming: 4 bases; J trimming: 4 bases; junction bases outside the gene matches: 1. Germline lookup yields CDR1 PRHDT and CDR2 FYEKMQ (reference sequence). This CDR3 is built from 13 residues. The CDR3 loop is CASSSRGPDTQYF. The CDR3 bases are TGTGCCAGCAGCTCCAGGGGGCCAGATACGCAGTATTTT.

CDR3 protein: CASSPGGTEAFF. CDR3 nucleotide sequence: TGTGCCAGCAGCCCGGGAGGGACTGAAGCTTTCTTT. The chain combines TRBV5-6 with TRBJ1-1; D ambiguous. The CDR3 contains 12 residues. The ends were cut back, 4 bases at V and 5 bases at J, with 9 bases in the middle. From germline, CDR1 is SGHDT and CDR2 YYEEEE.

This chain uses TRBV7-2 with TRBJ2-3, with TRBD2 matching 12 bases. V dropped 5 bases and J dropped 3; count of bases not matched to a gene: 6. This CDR3 has 16 amino acids. Germline lookup yields CDR1 SGHTA and CDR2 FQGNSA. CDR3 DNA sequence: TGTGCCAGCAGCCTGACTAGCGGGAGCGGGACAGATACGCAGTATTTT. As protein: CASSLTSGSGTDTQYF.

As for this clone: This same CDR3 is encoded by further DNA sequences in the sample. J is TRBJ2-2 and V is TRBV5-4; D unresolved. This CDR3 has 12 residues. The ends were cut back, 4 bases at V and 3 bases at J, with 4 bases in the middle. Germline V gives CDR1 SGHNT, CDR2 YYREEE (reference sequence). CDR3 nucleotide sequence: TGTGCCAGCAGCCCCGACACCGGGGAGCTGTTTTTT. Translated: CASSPDTGELFF. The full variable domain, with the rest looked up from reference TRBV5-4 and TRBJ2-2, is ETGVTQSPTHLIKTRGQQVTLRCSSQSGHNTVSWYQQALGQGPQFIFQYYREEENGRGNFPPRFSGLQFPNYSSELNVNALELDDSALYLCASSPDTGELFFGEGSRLTVL.

The CDR3 loop is CASSLVSVSSYNEQFF. CDR3 in DNA: TGTGCCAGCAGCTTAGTATCGGTGAGCTCCTACAATGAGCAGTTCTTC. This chain joins TRBV7-2 and TRBJ2-1; D unclear. Germline V gene sequence: CDR1 SGHTA, CDR2 FQGNSA. There are 16 residues in the CDR3. Between the trimmed V and J ends, which lost 1 base and 0 bases, there was a span of 10 bases.

The chain is built from TRBV11-2 and TRBJ1-4; D not certain. The ends were cut back, 1 base at V and 7 bases at J, with 13 bases in the middle. Germline CDR1 and CDR2: SGHAT and FQNNGV. The CDR3 contains 15 residues. The CDR3 DNA follows: TGTGCCAGCAGCTTAGGCGGCAGTTCCCGTGAAAAACTGTTTTTT. Translating it yields CASSLGGSSREKLFF.

DNA for the CDR3: TGTGCCAGCAGTGACGTATTTCAGGCTCAGGGCCTTTACACGCAGTATTTT. Amino acid sequence: CASSDVFQAQGLYTQYF. The chain combines TRBV6-1 with TRBJ2-3; TRBD1 is a possible D gene (5 bases). V dropped 3 bases and J dropped 9 bases, with 25 bases sitting between them. From germline, CDR1 is MNHNS and CDR2 SASEGT. The CDR3 runs to 17 residues.

The rearrangement joins TRBV6-5 to TRBJ1-1, with 7 bases aligning to TRBD1. Germline loops: CDR1 MNHEY, CDR2 SVGAGI. J lost 12 bases, V lost 2 bases, and 18 bases had no gene match. This CDR3 comprises 16 residues. The CDR3 protein is CASSYRTTTGRSQTFF. For the CDR3, the DNA is TGTGCCAGCAGTTACCGGACCACGACAGGGCGTTCCCAAACTTTCTTT.

The rearrangement uses TRBV4-3 and TRBJ1-2; the match to TRBD1 covers 7 bases. This CDR3 region has 13 residues. CDR1 is LGHNA, CDR2 YSLEER, per germline. J was trimmed by 8 bases and V by 4 bases; bases with no gene match: 7. CDR3: CASSPTGTAGYTF. CDR3 sequence (DNA): TGCGCCAGCAGCCCAACCGGGACAGCCGGCTACACCTTC.

The chain carries TRBV13 and TRBJ2-3; 7 nucleotides agree with TRBD2. The germline gives CDR1 PRHDT, CDR2 FYEKMQ (reference sequence). The CDR3 has 15 residues. V shed 5 bases, J shed 0 bases, and the junction held 5 bases outside the gene matches. DNA of the CDR3: TGTGCCAGCAGCCTACATAGCGGGAGCACAGATACGCAGTATTTT. The encoded protein is CASSLHSGSTDTQYF. The full variable domain, in which reference TRBV13 and TRBJ2-3 provide the parts outside the CDR3, is AAGVIQSPRHLIKEKRETATLKCYPIPRHDTVYWYQQGPGQDPQFLISFYEKMQSDKGSIPDRFSAQQFSDYHSELNMSSLELGDSALYFCASSLHSGSTDTQYFGPGTRLTVL.

The J gene is TRBJ1-3, the V gene TRBV6-1; unclear D gene. The CDR3 spans 13 residues. V was cut by 6 bases and J by 3 bases, with 9 bases left in between. Germline V CDR1 and CDR2: MNHNS, SASEGT. This chain's CDR3 is CASRAASGNTIYF. The CDR3 nucleotides read TGTGCCAGCAGGGCCGCCAGTGGAAACACCATATATTTT.

In DNA form, the CDR3 reads TGTGCCAGCAGCGTAGTTGGTAGCGGGAACAATGAGCAGTTCTTC. Its translation is CASSVVGSGNNEQFF. The V and J genes are TRBV9 and TRBJ2-1; TRBD2 matches at 8 bases. The ends lost 0 bases at V and 5 bases at J; junction bases unmatched: 4. Germline CDR1 reads SGDLS; CDR2 reads YYNGEE. This CDR3 has 15 residues.

This chain links TRBV7-9 with TRBJ2-1; 7 nucleotides align to TRBD2. Unmatched junction bases numbered 2, after V lost 3 bases and J lost 0 bases. CDR1 and CDR2 from the germline V gene are SEHNR and FQNEAQ (reference sequence). This CDR3 has 15 amino acids. DNA for the CDR3: TGTGCCAGCAGCTTGCGGGGGAGCTCCTACAATGAGCAGTTCTTC. Translation: CASSLRGSSYNEQFF.

The chain carries TRBV27 and TRBJ1-4; D unresolved. V lost 3 bases and J 1 base, leaving 6 bases between the germline ends. Germline assignment: CDR1 MNHEY and CDR2 SMNVEV (reference sequence). The CDR3 runs 14 residues. The CDR3 loop is CASSFLGTNEKLFF. CDR3 bases: TGTGCCAGCAGTTTCCTCGGAACTAATGAAAAACTGTTTTTT.

The gene calls are TRBV15 and TRBJ2-1; 11 bases are a match to TRBD2. This CDR3 spans 17 amino acids. After removal of 0 bases from V and 7 bases from J, the junction contained 8 bases not matched to a gene. Looked up from germline, CDR1 is LNHNV and CDR2 is YYDKDF (reference sequence). CDR3 in DNA: TGTGCCACCAGCAGAGAGACTAGCGGGGTTTCGAGGAATGAGCAGTTCTTC. It yields the protein CATSRETSGVSRNEQFF.